This note documents a single T cell receptor beta chain sequence. Its specific antigen is unknown. Base qualities are not at hand, and no much larger clone is one base apart. The CDR3 contains 16 residues, cysteine and phenylalanine counted. Only the CDR3 DNA is retained, 48 bases long and in frame from the first base. Trimmed from V: 1 base; trimmed from J: 1 base; junction bases lacking a gene match: 2. CDR1 and CDR2 were assigned from the germline V gene as SGHVS and FNYEAQ. A case-control design nested within a healthcare worker cohort in London, UK, was used, with weekly nasopharyngeal swab PCR tests and blood sampling performed. Healthcare workers were recruited between 23 and 31 March 2020, during the week of the UK lockdown, and were followed weekly for up to about 16 weeks. This sample is part of a study of early T cells in non-severe SARS-CoV-2 infection (dated by TCRdb to about 2021). Notes on the research overall: Because TCR sequencing relied on bulk RNA taken from unsorted whole blood, pairing of alpha and beta chains was not possible.

General conclusions and limits of the study: VDJdb matching was skewed toward anti-spike CD8 responses, so virus-specific expansions were likely underestimated and private and CD4 specificities were missed.

The library was obtained by 5' RACE. This sample was sequenced with a NextSeq 500. To correct for sequencing error and PCR bias, the TCR library protocol tagged individual cDNA molecules with unique molecular identifiers. TCR alpha and beta chains were both sequenced, and the abundances of alpha and beta sequences in each sample were closely correlated with each other. The original pipeline was this. Decombinator V4 was used to perform V gene, J gene and CDR3 annotation of TCR sequences. Expanded TCRs were defined as changing significantly between any two time points under a Poisson model with p below 0.0001. TCR abundances were normalised to the total number of TCRs sequenced per sample and were expressed as counts per million. MAIT TCRs were defined by TRAV1-2 paired with TRAJ12, TRAJ20 or TRAJ33, and iNKT TCRs by TRAV10 paired with TRAJ18. VDJdb, accessed on 1 November 2021, was searched for TCRs annotated for CMV, EBV and SARS-CoV-2, and TCRs annotated for more than one antigen were excluded. The public reads were reanalyzed by TCRdb: fastp trimming at Q25, MiXCR alignment, in-frame beta chains only. Duplicate CDR3 protein sequences are folded into a single record with the most common DNA and genes. Clone size and V and J calls follow TCRdb, not the original study. The table for this sample lists approximately 65,000 distinct CDR3 sequences; about 10% of them were counted only once. Approximately 3% of the sample is in the top ten clones.

The receptor's source is an adult who was a healthcare worker with PCR-confirmed SARS-CoV-2 infection or an uninfected control (not recorded which). The V gene is TRBV7-6 and the J gene is TRBJ2-3; 10 bases in between match TRBD2. This specimen consisted of whole blood, obtained at baseline. This receptor carries the CDR3 CASSLVLAGGTDTQYF. The nucleotide sequence is given as TGTGCCAGCAGCTTAGTTCTAGCGGGGGGCACAGATACGCAGTATTTT.